Following are 2 T cell receptor beta chains from one sample sequenced in a study of blood T cell repertoires in COVID-19. Sequencing was performed with immunoSEQ multiplex PCR; in TCRdb, only in-frame clones are kept and a portion is missing. Seen here are 130,000 to 150,000 clones, 85% observed once, and the top ten hold 2% to 3%. Material: peripheral blood. These receptor sequences come from a human donor with acute or convalescent COVID-19. The donor label of this sample is uncertain.

This chain links TRBV7-9 with TRBJ2-5; perhaps TRBD2 as D (7 bases). Germline V gene data show CDR1 as SEHNR and CDR2 as FQNEAQ (reference sequence). Trimming took off 5 bases at V and 2 bases at J, with 15 bases between the two ends. This CDR3 comprises 15 residues. The CDR3 DNA follows: TGTGCCAGCAGCGCTTTACAGGGAGGGCAAGAGACCCAGTACTTC. It translates to CASSALQGGQETQYF.

The sample holds one count of this clone. The CDR3 region has the DNA TGTGCCAGCAGTTCAGGGACAGCGTCCCACTATGGCTACACCTTC. It codes for CASSSGTASHYGYTF. This chain connects TRBV6-6 to TRBJ1-2; 7 bases fit TRBD1. V trimming: 4 bases; J trimming: 3 bases; junction bases outside the gene matches: 8. Germline lookup yields CDR1 MNHNY and CDR2 SVGAGI (reference sequence). CDR3 length: 15 residues.